This TCR beta chain was recorded in a study of cytomegalovirus exposure and HLA in healthy donors. Separate from the roughly 710-subject first cohort, the approximately 120-subject validation cohort was the one that the donors belonged to. Germline V lookup: CDR1 SEHNR, CDR2 FQNEAQ (reference sequence). The CDR3 is 16 residues long. J gave up 2 bases and V 3 bases, and 7 bases lay outside the gene matches. Sequencing used immunoSEQ multiplex PCR; TCRdb keeps in-frame clones, though not all of them. The table lists under 200,000 clones, roughly nine tenths of them singletons. This rearrangement joins TRBV7-9 to TRBJ2-5; TRBD1 aligns across 9 bases. The sample comprised PBMCs. The sequence came from a woman aged 18-29 years in good health and CMV-seropositive. In DNA form, the CDR3 reads TGTGCCAGCAGCTTGGGGGACAGGGCGGATCAAGAGACCCAGTACTTC. Amino acids: CASSLGDRADQETQYF.